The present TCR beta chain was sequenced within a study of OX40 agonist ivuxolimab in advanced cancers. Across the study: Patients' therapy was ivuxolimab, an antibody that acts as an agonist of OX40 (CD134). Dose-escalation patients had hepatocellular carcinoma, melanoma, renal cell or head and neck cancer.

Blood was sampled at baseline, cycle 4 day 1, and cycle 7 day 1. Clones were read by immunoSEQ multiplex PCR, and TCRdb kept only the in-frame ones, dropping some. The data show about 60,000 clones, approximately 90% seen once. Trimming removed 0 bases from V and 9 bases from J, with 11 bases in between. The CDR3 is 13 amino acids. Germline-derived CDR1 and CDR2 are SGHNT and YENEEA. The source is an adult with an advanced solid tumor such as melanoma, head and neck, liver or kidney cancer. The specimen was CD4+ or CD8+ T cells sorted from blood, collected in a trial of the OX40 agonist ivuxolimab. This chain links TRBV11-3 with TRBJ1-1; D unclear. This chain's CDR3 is CASSLDPGRQAFF. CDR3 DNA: TGTGCCAGCAGCTTAGATCCAGGCAGACAAGCTTTCTTT.